A selection of T cell receptor beta chains follows, all from one sample in a study of blood T cell repertoires in COVID-19. Data came from immunoSEQ multiplex PCR; TCRdb stores just in-frame clones and leaves some out. The sample holds 150,000 to 200,000 clones, 88% seen once. Specimen: peripheral blood. The receptors here all came from a man aged 50 to 59 who had recovered from COVID-19. CDR3s include the opening cysteine and the closing phenylalanine or tryptophan. A D gene is named only where the DNA matches it firmly. Clone size is not always given. Where it is, it says once, few, many or a class for expanded clones.

v_gene	j_gene	abundance	len	d_gene	CDR3nt	CDR3aa
TRBV9	TRBJ2-5	.	12	.	TGTGCCAGCAGCGCGCTCGGGACTACCCAGTACTTC	CASSALGTTQYF
TRBV4-1	TRBJ1-6	few	17	.	TGCGCCAGCAGCCAAGCGGGGAACAGGGCCAATAATTCACCCCTCCACTTT	CASSQAGNRANNSPLHF
TRBV18	TRBJ2-2	.	14	.	TGTGCCAGCTCCCTACAAGCGGGCTCCGGGGAGCTGTTTTTT	CASSLQAGSGELFF
TRBV14	TRBJ1-3	few	14	.	TGTGCCAGCAGCCATTGGACAGTGAAGGACACCATATATTTT	CASSHWTVKDTIYF
TRBV7-6	TRBJ1-4	.	16	TRBD1	TGTGCCAGCAGCGCCGTCACAGGGGGCGCCTCGGAAAAACTGTTTTTT	CASSAVTGGASEKLFF
TRBV7-3	TRBJ2-3	.	18	TRBD2	TGTGCCAGCAGCTCCCTCTCCCCTCTAGCGGCAGACACAGATACGCAGTATTTT	CASSSLSPLAADTDTQYF
TRBV9	TRBJ1-1	.	11	.	TGTGCCAGCAGCGCATCGCGTCCAGCTTTCTTT	CASSASRPAFF
TRBV12-3/TRBV12-4	TRBJ1-2	.	13	.	TGTGCCAGCAGTCCCACAGGGAACTATGGCTACACCTTC	CASSPTGNYGYTF
TRBV7-2	TRBJ1-4	.	15	.	TGTGCCAGCAGCTTAGCGCGGGGGGCTAATGAAAAACTGTTTTTT	CASSLARGANEKLFF
TRBV3-1/TRBV3-2	TRBJ1-6	.	15	.	TGTGCCAGCAGCCAAGATCAGGATTATAATTCACCCCTCCACTTT	CASSQDQDYNSPLHF
TRBV20-1	TRBJ2-7	.	15	TRBD2	TGCAGTGCTAGTAATCCACTAGCGGACCGTCGCGAGCAGTACTTC	CSASNPLADRREQYF
TRBV30	TRBJ1-1	.	14	TRBD1	TGTGCCTGGAGGGACTGGGGACAGAATACTGAAGCTTTCTTT	CAWRDWGQNTEAFF
TRBV6-5	TRBJ1-1	.	16	.	TGTGCCAGCAGTTACGCGGATCAGGGCTTTAACACTGAAGCTTTCTTT	CASSYADQGFNTEAFF